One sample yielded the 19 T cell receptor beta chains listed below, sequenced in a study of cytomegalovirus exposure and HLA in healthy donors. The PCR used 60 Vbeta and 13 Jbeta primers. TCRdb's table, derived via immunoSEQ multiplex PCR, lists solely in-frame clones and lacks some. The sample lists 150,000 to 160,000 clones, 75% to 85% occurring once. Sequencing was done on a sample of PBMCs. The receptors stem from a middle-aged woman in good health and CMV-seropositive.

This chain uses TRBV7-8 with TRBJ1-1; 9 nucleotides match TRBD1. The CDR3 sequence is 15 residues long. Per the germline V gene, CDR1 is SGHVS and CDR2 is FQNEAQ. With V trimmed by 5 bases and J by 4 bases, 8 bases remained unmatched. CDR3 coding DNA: TGTGCCAGCAGCCCCCACCGGGACAGGGTCACTGAAGCTTTCTTT. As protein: CASSPHRDRVTEAFF.

In nucleotides, the CDR3 is TGTGCCATCAGCTTCAACGCGGGGAACACTGAAGCTTTCTTT. Its translation is CAISFNAGNTEAFF. J is TRBJ1-1 and V is TRBV10-3, with unresolved D. The germline gives CDR1 ENHRY, CDR2 SYGVKD. CDR3 length equals 14 residues. V was trimmed by 6 bases and J by 1 base, leaving 12 bases between them.

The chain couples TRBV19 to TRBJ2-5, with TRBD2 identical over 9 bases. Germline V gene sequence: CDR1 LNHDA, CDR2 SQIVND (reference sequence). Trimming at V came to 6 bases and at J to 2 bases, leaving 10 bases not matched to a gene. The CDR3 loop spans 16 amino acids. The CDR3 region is CASSAPGLAVQETQYF. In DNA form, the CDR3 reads TGTGCCAGTAGCGCTCCGGGACTAGCCGTTCAAGAGACCCAGTACTTC. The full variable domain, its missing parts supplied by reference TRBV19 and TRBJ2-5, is DGGITQSPKYLFRKEGQNVTLSCEQNLNHDAMYWYRQDPGQGLRLIYYSQIVNDFQKGDIAEGYSVSREKKESFPLTVTSAQKNPTAFYLCASSAPGLAVQETQYFGPGTRLLVL.

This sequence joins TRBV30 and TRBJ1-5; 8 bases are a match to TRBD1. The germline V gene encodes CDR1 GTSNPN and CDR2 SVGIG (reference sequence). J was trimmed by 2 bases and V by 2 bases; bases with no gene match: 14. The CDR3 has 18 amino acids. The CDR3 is CAWSSGTGNKFGNQPQHF. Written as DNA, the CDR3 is TGTGCCTGGAGTTCAGGGACAGGTAACAAGTTCGGCAATCAGCCCCAGCATTTT. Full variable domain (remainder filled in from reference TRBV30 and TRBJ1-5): SQTIHQWPATLVQPVGSPLSLECTVEGTSNPNLYWYRQAAGRGLQLLFYSVGIGQISSEVPQNLSASRPQDRQFILSSKKLLLSDSGFYLCAWSSGTGNKFGNQPQHFGDGTRLSIL.

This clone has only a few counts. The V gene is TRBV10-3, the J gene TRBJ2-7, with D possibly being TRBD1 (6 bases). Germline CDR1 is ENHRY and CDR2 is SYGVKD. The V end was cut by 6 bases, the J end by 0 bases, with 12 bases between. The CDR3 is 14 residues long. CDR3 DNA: TGTGCCATCAGCCAGGGGTTTCTCTCCTACGAGCAGTACTTC. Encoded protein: CAISQGFLSYEQYF.

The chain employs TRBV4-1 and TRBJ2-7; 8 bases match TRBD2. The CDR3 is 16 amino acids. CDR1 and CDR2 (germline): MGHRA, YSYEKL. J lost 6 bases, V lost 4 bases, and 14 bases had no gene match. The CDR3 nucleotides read TGCGCCAGCAGCCGCTTATCCGGGAGGGAGGGCCCCGAGCAGTACTTC. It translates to CASSRLSGREGPEQYF.

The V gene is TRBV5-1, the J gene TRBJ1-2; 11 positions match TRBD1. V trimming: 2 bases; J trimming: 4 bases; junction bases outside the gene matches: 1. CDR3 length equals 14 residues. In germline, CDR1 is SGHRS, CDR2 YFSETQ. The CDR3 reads CASSLGQGAYGYTF. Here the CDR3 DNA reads TGCGCCAGCAGCTTAGGACAGGGGGCCTATGGCTACACCTTC.

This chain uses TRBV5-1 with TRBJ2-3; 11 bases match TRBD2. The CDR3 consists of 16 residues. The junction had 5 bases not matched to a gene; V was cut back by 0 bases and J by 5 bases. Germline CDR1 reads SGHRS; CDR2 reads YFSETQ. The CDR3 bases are TGCGCCAGCAGCTTGGGGGCTAGCGGGAGGATAGATACGCAGTATTTT. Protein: CASSLGASGRIDTQYF.

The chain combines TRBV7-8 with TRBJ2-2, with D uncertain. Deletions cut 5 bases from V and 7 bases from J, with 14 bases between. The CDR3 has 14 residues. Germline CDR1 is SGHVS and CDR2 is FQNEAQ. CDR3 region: CASSRTPSGGELFF. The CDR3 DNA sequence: TGTGCCAGCAGCCGAACTCCCTCTGGCGGGGAGCTGTTTTTT.

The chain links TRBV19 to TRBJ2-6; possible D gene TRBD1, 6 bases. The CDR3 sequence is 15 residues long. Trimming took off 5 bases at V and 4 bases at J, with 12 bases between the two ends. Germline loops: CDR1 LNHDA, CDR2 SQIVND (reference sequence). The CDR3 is CASSLRQAGANVLTF. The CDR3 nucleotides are TGTGCCAGTAGTCTTAGACAGGCCGGGGCCAACGTCCTGACTTTC.

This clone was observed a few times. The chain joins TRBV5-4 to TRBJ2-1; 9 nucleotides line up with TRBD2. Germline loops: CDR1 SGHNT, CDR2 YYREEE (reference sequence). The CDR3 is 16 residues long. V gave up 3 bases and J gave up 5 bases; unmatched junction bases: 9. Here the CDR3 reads CASSYPSGVVDNEQFF. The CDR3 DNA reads TGTGCCAGCAGCTACCCTAGCGGGGTCGTGGACAATGAGCAGTTCTTC. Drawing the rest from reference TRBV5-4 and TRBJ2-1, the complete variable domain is ETGVTQSPTHLIKTRGQQVTLRCSSQSGHNTVSWYQQALGQGPQFIFQYYREEENGRGNFPPRFSGLQFPNYSSELNVNALELDDSALYLCASSYPSGVVDNEQFFGPGTRLTVL.

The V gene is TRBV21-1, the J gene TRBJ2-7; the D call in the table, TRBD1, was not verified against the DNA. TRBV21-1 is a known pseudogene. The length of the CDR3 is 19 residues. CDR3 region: CASSPRDRGLGGRRYEQYF. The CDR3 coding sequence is TGTGCCAGCAGCCCTAGGGACAGGGGGCTTGGCGGGAGGAGGTACGAGCAGTACTTC.

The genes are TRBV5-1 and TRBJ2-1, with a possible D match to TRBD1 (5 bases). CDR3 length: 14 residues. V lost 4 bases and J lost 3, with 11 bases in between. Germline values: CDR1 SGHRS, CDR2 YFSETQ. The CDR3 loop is CASSGAVIYNEQFF. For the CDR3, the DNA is TGCGCCAGCAGCGGGGCGGTGATCTACAATGAGCAGTTCTTC.

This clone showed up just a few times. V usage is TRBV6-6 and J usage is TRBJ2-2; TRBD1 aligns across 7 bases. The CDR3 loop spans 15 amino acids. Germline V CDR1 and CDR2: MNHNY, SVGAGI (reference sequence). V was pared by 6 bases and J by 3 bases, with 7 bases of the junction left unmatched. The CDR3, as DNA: TGTGCCAGCAGACCGCAGGGGGTCGACACCGGGGAGCTGTTTTTT. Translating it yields CASRPQGVDTGELFF.

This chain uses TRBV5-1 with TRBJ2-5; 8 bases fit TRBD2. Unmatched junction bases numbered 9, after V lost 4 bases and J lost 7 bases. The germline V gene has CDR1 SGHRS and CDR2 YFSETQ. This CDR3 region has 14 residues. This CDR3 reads CASSREGPPGTQYF. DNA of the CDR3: TGCGCCAGCAGCCGGGAGGGACCTCCGGGGACCCAGTACTTC.

The CDR3 sequence: CASSSQLSGSVYNEQFF. The DNA of the CDR3 is TGTGCCAGCTCATCTCAACTTAGCGGGAGCGTTTACAATGAGCAGTTCTTC. The V gene is TRBV18, the J gene TRBJ2-1, with 9 bases identical to TRBD2. There are 17 residues in the CDR3. The V gene end was trimmed by 5 bases and the J gene end by 4 bases; junction bases not matched to a gene: 12. The germline V gene encodes CDR1 KGHSH and CDR2 LQKENI. Full variable domain (outside the CDR3, taken from reference TRBV18 and TRBJ2-1): NAGVMQNPRHLVRRRGQEARLRCSPMKGHSHVYWYRQLPEEGLKFMVYLQKENIIDESGMPKERFSAEFPKEGPSILRIQQVVRGDSAAYFCASSSQLSGSVYNEQFFGPGTRLTVL.

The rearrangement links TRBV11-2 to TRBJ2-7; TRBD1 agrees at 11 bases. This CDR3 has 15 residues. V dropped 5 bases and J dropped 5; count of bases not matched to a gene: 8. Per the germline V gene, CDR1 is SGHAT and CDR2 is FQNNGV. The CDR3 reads CASSDRDRGANEQYF. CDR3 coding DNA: TGTGCCAGCAGCGATAGGGACAGGGGGGCCAACGAGCAGTACTTC.

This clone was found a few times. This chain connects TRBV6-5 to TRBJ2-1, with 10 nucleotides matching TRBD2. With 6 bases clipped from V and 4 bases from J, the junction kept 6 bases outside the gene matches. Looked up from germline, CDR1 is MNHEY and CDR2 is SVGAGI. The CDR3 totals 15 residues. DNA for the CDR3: TGTGCCAGCAGCCAGGGGACTAGCGCTTACAATGAGCAGTTCTTC. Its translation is CASSQGTSAYNEQFF.

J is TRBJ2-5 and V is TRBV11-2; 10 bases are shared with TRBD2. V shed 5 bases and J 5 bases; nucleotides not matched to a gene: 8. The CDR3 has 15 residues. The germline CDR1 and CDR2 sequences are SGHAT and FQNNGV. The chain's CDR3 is CASSPPGSGGETQYF. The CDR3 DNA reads TGTGCCAGCAGCCCCCCGGGTAGCGGGGGGGAGACCCAGTACTTC.